Listed below are T cell receptor beta chains from one sample, sequenced in a study of CD8 T cells in Susac syndrome. TCRdb redid the calling of the immunoSEQ multiplex PCR reads with MiXCR, one entry per CDR3 protein. The sample consists of about 180,000 distinct CDR3 sequences, roughly 94% of them appearing once. The specimen was CD4+ T cells from PBMCs. All receptors derive from a human donor with Susac syndrome. CDR3s include the opening cysteine and the closing phenylalanine or tryptophan. A D gene is named only where the DNA matches it firmly. A clone size is listed for some rows: how often the clone was seen (once, few, many), or a class if it is expanded.

size | J | D | V | DNA | CDR3
- | TRBJ2-7 | TRBD2 | TRBV12-3/TRBV12-4 | TGTGCCAGCAGTTTTCTAGCGGGGGGGCAGTTCTACGAGCAGTACTTC | CASSFLAGGQFYEQYF
- | TRBJ1-5 | - | TRBV29-1 | TGCAGCGTTGTCCCCCTTGGCAGGAATCAGCCCCAGCATTTT | CSVVPLGRNQPQHF
- | TRBJ2-7 | - | TRBV5-1 | TGCGCCAGCAGCTGGGCGGCGGAGGGGGAGCAGTACTTC | CASSWAAEGEQYF
- | TRBJ2-7 | TRBD1 | TRBV29-1 | TGCAGCGCATCAGCCGTCGGGACAGGGGATTCCGAGCAGTACTTC | CSASAVGTGDSEQYF
once | TRBJ2-3 | - | TRBV29-1 | TGCAGCGCCACGACAACTGCAGGCACAGATACGCAGTATTTT | CSATTTAGTDTQYF
- | TRBJ2-3 | - | TRBV19 | TGTGCCAGTATCCCATGGAGGGGGGGTTTGGTAGATACGCAGTATTTT | CASIPWRGGLVDTQYF
- | TRBJ1-6 | TRBD1 | TRBV5-4 | TGTGCCAGCAGATCTCAGGGGGCGGATTCACCCCTCCACTTT | CASRSQGADSPLHF
- | TRBJ2-5 | - | TRBV6-6 | TGTGCCAGCAGTTACTCTAGACAGACCCAGTACTTC | CASSYSRQTQYF
- | TRBJ2-7 | TRBD2 | TRBV20-1 | TGCAGTGCTAGTTATAGCGGGGGGGCCCACGAGCAGTACTTC | CSASYSGGAHEQYF
- | TRBJ1-1 | TRBD1 | TRBV23-1 | TGCGCCAGCAGTCAATCAGGGGACAGGGCCCCGAACACTGAAGCTTTCTTT | CASSQSGDRAPNTEAFF
- | TRBJ2-5 | - | TRBV5-1 | TGCGCCAGCAGCTTCCGGACGCAAGAGACCCAGTACTTC | CASSFRTQETQYF
- | TRBJ2-5 | - | TRBV20-1 | TGCAGTGCGGGCGGTGAGGGTAAAGGGGAGACCCAGTACTTC | CSAGGEGKGETQYF
- | TRBJ2-1 | - | TRBV12-3/TRBV12-4 | TGTGCCAGCTCTTACTCCTACAATGAGCAGTTCTTC | CASSYSYNEQFF
- | TRBJ2-7 | TRBD1 | TRBV15 | TGTGCCACCAGCAGTCAGGGACAGAGTACCTACGAGCAGTACTTC | CATSSQGQSTYEQYF
- | TRBJ1-1 | - | TRBV5-4 | TGTGCCAGCAGCTTGTTTCAGGGACCAGAAGCTTTCTTT | CASSLFQGPEAFF